Following are 29 T cell receptor beta chains from one sample sequenced in a study of CXCR3-negative and CXCR3-positive naive CD8 T cells. Study conclusions and caveats: Naive cells that were CXCR3-positive had more hydrophobic TRB CDR3s (compared with CXCR3-negative naive cells).

It was by 5' RACE with UMI labels that the TRB cDNA libraries were prepared. TCRdb reanalyzed the 5' RACE reads, giving one entry per CDR3 protein sequence and no DNA. This repertoire includes over 55,000 distinct CDR3 sequences. These receptors' targets are unknown. What was sequenced was naive CXCR3+ CD8+ T cells from blood. Indicated subset: CD45RO-CCR7+CD27+CD95- naive CD8+ T cells expressing CXCR3 (TNR3+). These TCRs come from a human donor in good health. Some clones in this sample may be carry-over from other donors' samples.

The chain is built from TRBV11-2 and TRBJ1-4; TCRdb designates TRBD1, a call that cannot be tested without DNA. Looked up from germline, CDR1 is SGHAT and CDR2 is FQNNGV. The CDR3 spans 16 residues. CDR3 sequence reads: CASSLAPGTDNDKLFF. Variable domain in full (rest from reference TRBV11-2 and TRBJ1-4): EAGVAQSPRYKIIEKRQSVAFWCNPISGHATLYWYQQILGQGPKLLIQFQNNGVVDDSQLPKDRFSAERLKGVDSTLKIQPAKLEDSAVYLCASSLAPGTDNDKLFFGSGTQLSVL.

J is TRBJ1-4 and V is TRBV7-9; TCRdb's D gene call, TRBD1, goes unchecked for lack of DNA. The CDR3 sequence is 13 residues long. Germline CDR1 reads SEHNR; CDR2 reads FQNEAQ (reference sequence). The CDR3 loop is CASSLTLVEKLFF.

V is TRBV20-1 and J is TRBJ2-1; no DNA is available, so the TRBD1 call from TCRdb remains unchecked. The CDR3 extends over 16 amino acids. The germline V gene encodes CDR1 DFQATT and CDR2 SNEGSKA (reference sequence). The CDR3 is CSARDLGTGPYNEQFF.

The rearrangement links TRBV6-5 to TRBJ1-2. The germline gives CDR1 MNHEY, CDR2 SVGAGI. This CDR3 is built from 13 residues. This CDR3 is CASGLAAAGGYTF.

The CDR3 loop reads CASSPNREVQYF. This chain uses TRBV6-5 with TRBJ2-3; the TCRdb D gene call, TRBD1, has no DNA to confirm it. CDR3 length: 12 residues. Germline-derived CDR1 and CDR2 are MNHEY and SVGAGI.

The V call is TRBV11-3, the J call TRBJ1-1. The CDR3 runs to 13 residues. Germline CDR1 is SGHNT and CDR2 is YENEEA. The CDR3 loop is CASSFLRETEAFF.

The gene calls are TRBV7-9 and TRBJ2-5; the D gene TCRdb calls, TRBD1, cannot be checked with no DNA. The CDR3 is 13 residues long. Germline V gene lookup returns CDR1 SEHNR and CDR2 FQNEAQ (reference sequence). CDR3 residues: CASSGDRAETQYF. The full variable domain, rest sourced from reference TRBV7-9 and TRBJ2-5, is DTGVSQNPRHKITKRGQNVTFRCDPISEHNRLYWYRQTLGQGPEFLTYFQNEAQLEKSRLLSDRFSAERPKGSFSTLEIQRTEQGDSAMYLCASSGDRAETQYFGPGTRLLVL.

V gene TRBV7-9 combines with J gene TRBJ2-5; TCRdb's D gene call, TRBD1, goes unchecked for lack of DNA. The germline V gene encodes CDR1 SEHNR and CDR2 FQNEAQ (reference sequence). There are 14 residues in the CDR3. This chain's CDR3 is CASSYPPGGRTQYF.

The genes are TRBV7-9 and TRBJ2-7; the D call of TRBD1 rests on TCRdb alone, since no DNA is present to check it. CDR1 is SEHNR, CDR2 FQNEAQ, per germline (reference sequence). CDR3 length equals 14 residues. The CDR3 spells CASSLTGTGGEQYF.

V gene TRBV18 combines with J gene TRBJ1-6. CDR1 is KGHSH, CDR2 LQKENI, per germline. The CDR3 runs to 17 residues. CDR3 residues: CASSLAGISSYNSPLHF.

This sequence joins TRBV29-1 and TRBJ2-5; TCRdb reports TRBD1, a call that lacks DNA to check it against. Germline V lookup: CDR1 SQVTM, CDR2 ANQGSEA. The CDR3 runs 11 residues. CDR3 region: CSGAGQETQYF.

V is TRBV28 and J is TRBJ2-2. CDR1 and CDR2 (germline): MDHEN, SYDVKM. This CDR3 is 14 amino acids long. CDR3 protein: CASTPTSAAGELFF.

The V and J genes are TRBV4-1 and TRBJ2-2; TCRdb returns TRBD1, unconfirmable since there is no DNA. The length of the CDR3 is 16 residues. CDR1 and CDR2 (germline): MGHRA, YSYEKL. The chain's CDR3 is CASSQERGWGTGELFF.

The chain joins TRBV7-9 to TRBJ2-1; TCRdb's D call of TRBD1 is untestable without DNA. CDR1 is SEHNR and CDR2 is FQNEAQ in the germline V gene (reference sequence). The CDR3 is 17 amino acids. CDR3 residues: CASSDRTGIGSYNEQFF.

J is TRBJ2-5 and V is TRBV3-1. Germline loops: CDR1 LGHDT, CDR2 YNNKEL (reference sequence). The CDR3 loop spans 14 amino acids. This CDR3 reads CASSPRWQGETQYF.

The chain couples TRBV27 to TRBJ2-7. Germline values: CDR1 MNHEY, CDR2 SMNVEV (reference sequence). The CDR3 is made up of 13 amino acids. The CDR3 region is CASSPVSPYEQYF.

V usage is TRBV10-3 and J usage is TRBJ2-5; TCRdb picks TRBD2, but there is no DNA to check that call. This CDR3 has 14 amino acids. CDR1 and CDR2 (germline): ENHRY, SYGVKD. CDR3 sequence reads: CAISDPEGVWTQYF.

The rearrangement links TRBV7-3 to TRBJ1-1. Per the germline V gene, CDR1 is SGHTA and CDR2 is FQGTGA. The CDR3 has 13 residues. This CDR3 is CASSQDGYTEAFF.

The rearrangement joins TRBV7-9 to TRBJ1-5; no DNA is available, so the TRBD1 call from TCRdb remains unchecked. This CDR3 is 16 amino acids long. From germline, CDR1 is SEHNR and CDR2 FQNEAQ (reference sequence). CDR3 residues: CASSSGTGSSNQPQHF.

The chain links TRBV15 to TRBJ2-7; the D call from TCRdb, TRBD1, cannot be confirmed without DNA. Germline V lookup: CDR1 LNHNV, CDR2 YYDKDF (reference sequence). The CDR3 covers 16 residues. CDR3 in amino acids: CATSRAGDRVPYEQYF.

The chain combines TRBV19 with TRBJ1-5; as DNA is missing, the TRBD1 call by TCRdb cannot be tested. The CDR3 contains 14 residues. Germline CDR1 is LNHDA and CDR2 is SQIVND (reference sequence). CDR3 region: CASTPGTGNQPQHF.

The gene calls are TRBV29-1 and TRBJ2-7; TCRdb returns TRBD1, unconfirmable since there is no DNA. CDR1 and CDR2 from the germline V gene are SQVTM and ANQGSEA. This CDR3 region has 12 residues. CDR3 sequence reads: CSVGQATYEQYF.

The V call is TRBV7-9, the J call TRBJ2-5; the D call from TCRdb, TRBD1, cannot be confirmed without DNA. This CDR3 has 14 residues. The V gene's germline CDR1 is SEHNR and CDR2 FQNEAQ (reference sequence). This CDR3 is CASSLVGGQETQYF.

The gene calls are TRBV9 and TRBJ2-1; TCRdb indicates TRBD1, and absent DNA this call remains unverified. The CDR3 is made up of 13 amino acids. Germline CDR1 and CDR2: SGDLS and YYNGEE. The CDR3 sequence: CASSVDRANEQFF.

This clonotype is medium-sized by frequency. This chain links TRBV6-5 with TRBJ2-7; TCRdb reports TRBD1, a call that lacks DNA to check it against. Germline CDR1 reads MNHEY; CDR2 reads SVGAGI. The CDR3 has 14 residues. CDR3 loop: CASSYDRGTYEQYF.

CDR3 region: CASSNTRGRPVEKLFF. V gene TRBV21-1 combines with J gene TRBJ1-4. TRBV21-1 constitutes a pseudogene. This CDR3 spans 16 amino acids.

The V and J genes are TRBV21-1 and TRBJ1-1. TRBV21-1 is listed as a pseudogene. This CDR3 contains 13 residues. CDR3 sequence reads: CASVPKGGTEAFF.

The V gene is TRBV4-1, the J gene TRBJ2-7; with no DNA, the TCRdb D assignment of TRBD1 cannot be verified. The CDR3 has 14 residues. CDR1 and CDR2 (germline): MGHRA, YSYEKL. CDR3 sequence: CASSQDPRGREQYF.

The rearrangement uses TRBV10-2 and TRBJ2-5. The germline CDR1 and CDR2 sequences are WSHSY and SAAADI. The CDR3 is 14 residues long. The CDR3 is CASSDNYLKETQYF.